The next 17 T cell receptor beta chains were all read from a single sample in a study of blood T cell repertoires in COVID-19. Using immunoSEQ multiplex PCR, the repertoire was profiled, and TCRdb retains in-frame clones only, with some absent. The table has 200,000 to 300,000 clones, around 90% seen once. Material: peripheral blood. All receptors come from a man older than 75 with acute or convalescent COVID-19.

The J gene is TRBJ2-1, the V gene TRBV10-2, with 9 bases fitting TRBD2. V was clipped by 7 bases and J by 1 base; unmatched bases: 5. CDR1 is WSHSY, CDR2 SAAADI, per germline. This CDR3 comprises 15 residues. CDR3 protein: CASMLSGGSYNEQFF. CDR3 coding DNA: TGCGCCAGCATGTTAAGCGGGGGGTCCTACAATGAGCAGTTCTTC.

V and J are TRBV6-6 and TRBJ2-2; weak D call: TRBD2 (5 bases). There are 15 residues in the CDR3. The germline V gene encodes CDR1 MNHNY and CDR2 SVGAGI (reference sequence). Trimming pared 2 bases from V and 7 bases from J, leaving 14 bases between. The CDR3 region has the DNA TGTGCCAGCAGTTACGGGCAGGAGGCGAACGGGGAGCTGTTTTTT. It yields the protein CASSYGQEANGELFF.

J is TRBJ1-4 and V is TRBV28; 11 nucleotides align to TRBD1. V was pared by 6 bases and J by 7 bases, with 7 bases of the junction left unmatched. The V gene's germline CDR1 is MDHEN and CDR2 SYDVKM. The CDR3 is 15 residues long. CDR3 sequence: CASSLAGTGGEKLFF. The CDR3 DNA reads TGTGCCAGCAGCTTAGCCGGGACAGGGGGTGAAAAACTGTTTTTT.

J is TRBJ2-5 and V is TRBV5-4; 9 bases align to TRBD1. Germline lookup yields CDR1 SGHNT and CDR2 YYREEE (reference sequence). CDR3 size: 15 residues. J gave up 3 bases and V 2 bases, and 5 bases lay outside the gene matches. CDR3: CASSFLTGGEETQYF. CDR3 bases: TGTGCCAGCAGCTTCCTTACAGGGGGCGAAGAGACCCAGTACTTC.

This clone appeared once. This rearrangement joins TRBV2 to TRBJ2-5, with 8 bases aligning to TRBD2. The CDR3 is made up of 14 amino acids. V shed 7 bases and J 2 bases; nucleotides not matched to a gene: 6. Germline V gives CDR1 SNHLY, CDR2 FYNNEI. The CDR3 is CASTRGETQETQYF. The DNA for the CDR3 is TGTGCCAGCACGCGGGGGGAGACTCAAGAGACCCAGTACTTC.

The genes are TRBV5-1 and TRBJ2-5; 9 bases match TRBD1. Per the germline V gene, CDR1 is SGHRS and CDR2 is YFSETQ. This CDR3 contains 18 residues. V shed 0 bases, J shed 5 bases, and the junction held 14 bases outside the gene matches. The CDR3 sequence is CASSLGQQGAGVLETQYF. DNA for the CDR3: TGCGCCAGCAGCTTGGGGCAACAGGGGGCTGGGGTGTTGGAGACCCAGTACTTC.

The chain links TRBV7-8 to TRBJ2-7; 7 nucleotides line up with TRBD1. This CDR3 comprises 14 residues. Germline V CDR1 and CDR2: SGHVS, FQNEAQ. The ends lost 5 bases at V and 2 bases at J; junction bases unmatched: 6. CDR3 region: CASSPWTGTYEQYF. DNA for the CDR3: TGTGCCAGCAGCCCTTGGACAGGAACCTACGAGCAGTACTTC.

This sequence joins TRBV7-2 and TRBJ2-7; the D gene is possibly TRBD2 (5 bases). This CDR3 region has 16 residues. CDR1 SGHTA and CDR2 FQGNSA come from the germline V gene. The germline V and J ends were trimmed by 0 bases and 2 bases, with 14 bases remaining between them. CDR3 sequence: CASSLAPSGLTYEQYF. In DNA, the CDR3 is TGTGCCAGCAGCTTAGCCCCCAGCGGATTAACCTACGAGCAGTACTTC.

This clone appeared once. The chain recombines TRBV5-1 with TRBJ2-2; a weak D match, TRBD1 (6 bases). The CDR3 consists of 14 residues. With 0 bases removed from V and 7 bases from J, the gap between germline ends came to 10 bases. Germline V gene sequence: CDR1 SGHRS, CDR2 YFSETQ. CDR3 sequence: CASSLETGIGELFF. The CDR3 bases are TGCGCCAGCAGCTTGGAAACAGGGATCGGGGAGCTGTTTTTT.

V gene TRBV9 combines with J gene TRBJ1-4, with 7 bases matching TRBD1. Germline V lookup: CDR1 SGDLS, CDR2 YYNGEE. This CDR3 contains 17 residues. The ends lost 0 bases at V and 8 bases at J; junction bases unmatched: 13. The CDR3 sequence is CASSVGFGTDMREKLFF. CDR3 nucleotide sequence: TGTGCCAGCAGCGTAGGGTTCGGGACAGATATGAGGGAAAAACTGTTTTTT.

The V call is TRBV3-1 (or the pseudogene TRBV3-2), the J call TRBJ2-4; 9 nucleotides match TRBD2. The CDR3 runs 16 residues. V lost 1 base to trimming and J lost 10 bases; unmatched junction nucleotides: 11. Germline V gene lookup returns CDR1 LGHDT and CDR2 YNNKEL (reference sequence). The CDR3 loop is CASSQVGGSGGWIQYF. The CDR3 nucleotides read TGTGCCAGCAGCCAAGTCGGAGGTAGCGGGGGTTGGATTCAGTACTTC.

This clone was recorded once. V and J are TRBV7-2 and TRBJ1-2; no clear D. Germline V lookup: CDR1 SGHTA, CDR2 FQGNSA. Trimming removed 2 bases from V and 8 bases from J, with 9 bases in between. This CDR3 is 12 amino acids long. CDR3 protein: CASSLSLRGYTF. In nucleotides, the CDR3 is TGTGCCAGCAGCTTATCACTTCGAGGCTACACCTTC.

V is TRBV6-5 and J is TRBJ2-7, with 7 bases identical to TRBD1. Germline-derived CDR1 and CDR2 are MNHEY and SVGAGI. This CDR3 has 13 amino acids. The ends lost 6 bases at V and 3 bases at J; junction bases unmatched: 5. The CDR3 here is CASSQDRDYEQYF. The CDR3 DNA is TGTGCCAGCAGCCAAGACAGGGACTACGAGCAGTACTTC.

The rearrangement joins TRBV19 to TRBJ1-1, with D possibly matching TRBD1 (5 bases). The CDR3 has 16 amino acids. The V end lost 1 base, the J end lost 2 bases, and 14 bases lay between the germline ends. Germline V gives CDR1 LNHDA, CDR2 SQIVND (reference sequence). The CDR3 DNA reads TGTGCCAGTAGTATAGGGGGCGGTAGAGGCAACACTGAAGCTTTCTTT. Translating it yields CASSIGGGRGNTEAFF.

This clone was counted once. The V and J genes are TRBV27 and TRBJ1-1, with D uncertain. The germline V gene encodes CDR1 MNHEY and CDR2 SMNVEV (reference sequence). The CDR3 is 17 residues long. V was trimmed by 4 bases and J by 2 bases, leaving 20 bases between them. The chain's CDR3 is CASSSARQHIPNTEAFF. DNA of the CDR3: TGTGCCAGCAGTTCGGCGAGGCAGCATATACCAAACACTGAAGCTTTCTTT.

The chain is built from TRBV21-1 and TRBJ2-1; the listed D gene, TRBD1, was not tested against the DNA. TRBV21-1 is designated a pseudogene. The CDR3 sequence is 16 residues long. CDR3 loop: CASRRPGQGAYNEQFF. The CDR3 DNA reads TGTGCCAGCAGGAGACCGGGACAGGGGGCATACAATGAGCAGTTCTTC.

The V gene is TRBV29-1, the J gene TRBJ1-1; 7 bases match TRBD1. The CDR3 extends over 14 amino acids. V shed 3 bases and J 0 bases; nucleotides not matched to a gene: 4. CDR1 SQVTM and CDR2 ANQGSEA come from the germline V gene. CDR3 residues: CSVDRQGMNTEAFF. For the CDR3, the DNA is TGCAGCGTTGACCGACAGGGCATGAACACTGAAGCTTTCTTT.